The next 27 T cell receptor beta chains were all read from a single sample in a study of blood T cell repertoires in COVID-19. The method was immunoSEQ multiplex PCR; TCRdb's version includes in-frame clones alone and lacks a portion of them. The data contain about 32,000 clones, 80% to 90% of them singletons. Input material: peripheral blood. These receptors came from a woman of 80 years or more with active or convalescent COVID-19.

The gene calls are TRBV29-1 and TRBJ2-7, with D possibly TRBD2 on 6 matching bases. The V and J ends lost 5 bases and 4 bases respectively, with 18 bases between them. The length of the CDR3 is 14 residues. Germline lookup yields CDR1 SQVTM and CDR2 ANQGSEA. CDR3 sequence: CSVMFRRGAYEQYF. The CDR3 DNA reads TGCAGCGTTATGTTCAGGAGGGGTGCTTACGAGCAGTACTTC.

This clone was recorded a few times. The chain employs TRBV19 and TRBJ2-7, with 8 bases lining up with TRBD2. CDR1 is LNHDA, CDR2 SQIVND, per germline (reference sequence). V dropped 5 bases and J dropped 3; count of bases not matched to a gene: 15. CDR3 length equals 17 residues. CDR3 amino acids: CASSASLLAEGNYEQYF. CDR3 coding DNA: TGTGCCAGTAGTGCATCGTTACTAGCGGAAGGGAACTACGAGCAGTACTTC. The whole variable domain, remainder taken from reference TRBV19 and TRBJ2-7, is DGGITQSPKYLFRKEGQNVTLSCEQNLNHDAMYWYRQDPGQGLRLIYYSQIVNDFQKGDIAEGYSVSREKKESFPLTVTSAQKNPTAFYLCASSASLLAEGNYEQYFGPGTRLTVT.

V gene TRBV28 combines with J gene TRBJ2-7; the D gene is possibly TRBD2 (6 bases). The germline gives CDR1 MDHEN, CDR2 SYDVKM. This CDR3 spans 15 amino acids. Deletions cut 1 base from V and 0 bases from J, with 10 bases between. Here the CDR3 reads CASSLYGRGSYEQYF. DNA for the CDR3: TGTGCCAGCAGTTTATATGGGCGGGGCTCCTACGAGCAGTACTTC. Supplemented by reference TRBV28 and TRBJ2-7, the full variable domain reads DVKVTQSSRYLVKRTGEKVFLECVQDMDHENMFWYRQDPGLGLRLIYFSYDVKMKEKGDIPEGYSVSREKKERFSLILESASTNQTSMYLCASSLYGRGSYEQYFGPGTRLTVT.

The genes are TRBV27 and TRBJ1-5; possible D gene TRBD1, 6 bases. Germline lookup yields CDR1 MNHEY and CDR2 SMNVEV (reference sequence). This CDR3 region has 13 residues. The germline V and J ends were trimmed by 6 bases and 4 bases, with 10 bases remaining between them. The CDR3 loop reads CASRQGRNQPQHF. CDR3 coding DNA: TGTGCCAGCAGACAGGGACGAAATCAGCCCCAGCATTTT.

The CDR3, as DNA: TGTGCCAGCAGCCCCCGGTGGTCCCAAGAGACCCAGTACTTC. Protein sequence: CASSPRWSQETQYF. This chain links TRBV3-1 (or the pseudogene TRBV3-2) with TRBJ2-5; D unresolved. V was cut by 4 bases and J by 1 base, with 10 bases left in between. The CDR3 is 14 residues long. Per the germline V gene, CDR1 is LGHDT and CDR2 is YNNKEL (reference sequence).

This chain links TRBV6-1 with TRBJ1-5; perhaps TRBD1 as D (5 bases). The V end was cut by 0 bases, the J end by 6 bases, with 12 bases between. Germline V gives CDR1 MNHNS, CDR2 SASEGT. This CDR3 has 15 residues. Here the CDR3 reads CASSEARAGRQPQHF. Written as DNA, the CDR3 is TGTGCCAGCAGTGAAGCAAGGGCAGGGCGTCAGCCCCAGCATTTT.

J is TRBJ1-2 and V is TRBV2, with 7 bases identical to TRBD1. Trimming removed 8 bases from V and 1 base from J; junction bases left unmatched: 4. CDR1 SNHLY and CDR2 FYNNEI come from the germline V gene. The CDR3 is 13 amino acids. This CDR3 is CASDREINYGYTF. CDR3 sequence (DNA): TGTGCCAGCGACAGGGAAATTAACTATGGCTACACCTTC. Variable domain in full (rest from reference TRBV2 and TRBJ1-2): EPEVTQTPSHQVTQMGQEVILRCVPISNHLYFYWYRQILGQKVEFLVSFYNNEISEKSEIFDDQFSVERPDGSNFTLKIRSTKLEDSAMYFCASDREINYGYTFGSGTRLTVV.

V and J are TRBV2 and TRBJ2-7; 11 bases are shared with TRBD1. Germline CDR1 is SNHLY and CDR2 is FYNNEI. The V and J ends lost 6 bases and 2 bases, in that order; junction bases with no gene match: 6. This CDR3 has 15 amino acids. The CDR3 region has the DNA TGTGCCAGCAGCCAGGGACAGGGGGGTCCCTACGAGCAGTACTTC. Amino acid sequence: CASSQGQGGPYEQYF.

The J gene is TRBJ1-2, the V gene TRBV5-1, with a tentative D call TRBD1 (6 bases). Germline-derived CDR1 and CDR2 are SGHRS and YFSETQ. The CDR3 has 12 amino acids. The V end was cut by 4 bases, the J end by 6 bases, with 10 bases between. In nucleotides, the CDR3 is TGCGCCAGCAGCAACCCAGGGGATGGCTACACCTTC. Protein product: CASSNPGDGYTF. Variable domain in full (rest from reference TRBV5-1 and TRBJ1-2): KAGVTQTPRYLIKTRGQQVTLSCSPISGHRSVSWYQQTPGQGLQFLFEYFSETQRNKGNFPGRFSGRQFSNSRSEMNVSTLELGDSALYLCASSNPGDGYTFGSGTRLTVV.

The CDR3 nucleotides read TGCGCCAGCAGCTTGGGACGGGGGAGCTCCTACGAGCAGTACTTC. Protein sequence: CASSLGRGSSYEQYF. The V gene is TRBV5-1, the J gene TRBJ2-7; a possible D gene is TRBD2 (6 bases). The CDR3 loop spans 15 amino acids. The V gene lost 0 bases and the J gene lost 0 bases, with 10 bases spanning the gap. Germline V gene data show CDR1 as SGHRS and CDR2 as YFSETQ.

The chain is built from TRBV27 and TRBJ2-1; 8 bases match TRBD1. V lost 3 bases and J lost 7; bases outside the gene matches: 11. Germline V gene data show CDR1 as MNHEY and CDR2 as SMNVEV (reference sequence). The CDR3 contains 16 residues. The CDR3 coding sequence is TGTGCCAGCAGTTTGCGCGACAGGGGAGGCAGGAATGAGCAGTTCTTC. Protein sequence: CASSLRDRGGRNEQFF.

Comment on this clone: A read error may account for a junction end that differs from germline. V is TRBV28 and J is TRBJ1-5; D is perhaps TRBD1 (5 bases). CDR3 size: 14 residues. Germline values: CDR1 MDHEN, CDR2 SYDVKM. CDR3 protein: CASSPGTSYQPQHF. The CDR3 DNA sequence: TGTGCCAGCAGTCCAGGGACTAGCTATCAGCCCCAGCATTTT.

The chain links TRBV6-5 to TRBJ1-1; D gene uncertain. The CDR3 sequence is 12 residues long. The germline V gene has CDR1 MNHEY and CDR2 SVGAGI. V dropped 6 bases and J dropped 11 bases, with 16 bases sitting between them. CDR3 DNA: TGTGCCAGCAGCGGGTCCCAGCCGGGGGCTTTCTTT. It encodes CASSGSQPGAFF.

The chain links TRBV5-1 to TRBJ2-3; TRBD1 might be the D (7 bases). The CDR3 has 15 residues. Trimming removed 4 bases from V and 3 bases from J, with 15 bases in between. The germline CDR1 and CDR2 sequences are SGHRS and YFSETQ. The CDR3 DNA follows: TGCGCCAGCAGCCAGGGGGGCGGGATAACAGATACGCAGTATTTT. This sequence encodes CASSQGGGITDTQYF.

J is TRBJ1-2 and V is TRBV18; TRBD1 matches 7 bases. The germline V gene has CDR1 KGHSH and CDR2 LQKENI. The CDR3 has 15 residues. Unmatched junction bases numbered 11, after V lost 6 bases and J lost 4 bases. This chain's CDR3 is CASSLGTARGYGYTF. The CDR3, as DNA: TGTGCCAGCTCCCTAGGGACAGCCCGTGGCTATGGCTACACCTTC.

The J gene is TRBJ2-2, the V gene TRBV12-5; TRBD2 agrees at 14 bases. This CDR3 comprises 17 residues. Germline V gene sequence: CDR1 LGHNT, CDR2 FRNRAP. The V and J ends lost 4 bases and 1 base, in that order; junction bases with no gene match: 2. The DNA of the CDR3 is TGTGCTAGTGGTTCCGGGACTAGCGGGAGGAACACCGGGGAGCTGTTTTTT. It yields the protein CASGSGTSGRNTGELFF.

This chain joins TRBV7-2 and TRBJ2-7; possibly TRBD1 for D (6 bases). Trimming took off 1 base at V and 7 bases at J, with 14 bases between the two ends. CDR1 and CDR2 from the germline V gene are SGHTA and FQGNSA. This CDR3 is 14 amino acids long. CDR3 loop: CASSLVQGGGEQYF. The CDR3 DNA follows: TGTGCCAGCAGCTTAGTACAGGGTGGGGGAGAGCAGTACTTC. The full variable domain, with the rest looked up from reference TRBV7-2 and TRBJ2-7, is GAGVSQSPSNKVTEKGKDVELRCDPISGHTALYWYRQSLGQGLEFLIYFQGNSAPDKSGLPSDRFSAERTGGSVSTLTIQRTQQEDSAVYLCASSLVQGGGEQYFGPGTRLTVT.

This CDR3 reads CASSFKGADNQPQHF. The CDR3 coding sequence is TGTGCCAGCAGTTTCAAGGGGGCGGATAATCAGCCCCAGCATTTT. The gene calls are TRBV28 and TRBJ1-5, with 7 positions matching TRBD1. The V segment lost 3 bases and the J segment 4 bases; nucleotides outside the gene matches: 6. Per germline, CDR1 MDHEN and CDR2 SYDVKM. This CDR3 is built from 15 residues.

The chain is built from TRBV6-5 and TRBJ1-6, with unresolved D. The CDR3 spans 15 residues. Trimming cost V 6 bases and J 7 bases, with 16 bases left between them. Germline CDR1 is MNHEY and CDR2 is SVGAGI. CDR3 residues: CASSPWEIGNSPLHF. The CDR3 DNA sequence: TGTGCCAGCAGCCCCTGGGAGATCGGAAATTCACCCCTCCACTTT.

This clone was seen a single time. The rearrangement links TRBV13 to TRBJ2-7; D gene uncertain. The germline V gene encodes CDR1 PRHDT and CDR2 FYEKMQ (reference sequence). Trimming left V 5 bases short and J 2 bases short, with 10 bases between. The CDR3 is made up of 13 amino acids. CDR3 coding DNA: TGTGCCAGCAGCGCCCCCGACACCTACGAGCAGTACTTC. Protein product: CASSAPDTYEQYF.

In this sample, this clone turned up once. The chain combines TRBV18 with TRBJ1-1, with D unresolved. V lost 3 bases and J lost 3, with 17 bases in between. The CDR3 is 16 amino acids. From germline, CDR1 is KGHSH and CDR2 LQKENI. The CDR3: CASSPPRRTGDTEAFF. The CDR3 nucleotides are TGTGCCAGCTCACCCCCTCGACGGACCGGGGACACTGAAGCTTTCTTT.

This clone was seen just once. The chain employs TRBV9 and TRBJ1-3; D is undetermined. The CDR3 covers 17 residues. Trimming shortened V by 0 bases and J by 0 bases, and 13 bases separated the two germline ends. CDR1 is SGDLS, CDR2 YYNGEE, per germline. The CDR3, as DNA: TGTGCCAGCAGCGTAGGGTTCTCTTTAGCCTCTGGAAACACCATATATTTT. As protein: CASSVGFSLASGNTIYF.

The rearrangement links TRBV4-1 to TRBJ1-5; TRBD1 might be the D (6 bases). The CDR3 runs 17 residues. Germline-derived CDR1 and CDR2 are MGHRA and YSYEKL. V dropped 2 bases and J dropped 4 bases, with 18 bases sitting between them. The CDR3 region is CASSQIAPGEGNQPQHF. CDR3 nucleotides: TGCGCCAGCAGCCAAATCGCCCCAGGGGAGGGTAATCAGCCCCAGCATTTT.

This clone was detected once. In DNA, the CDR3 is TGTGCCAGCAGCCAAGGACAGGGCGATCAGCCCCAGCATTTT. It is translated as CASSQGQGDQPQHF. V is TRBV3-1 (or the pseudogene TRBV3-2) and J is TRBJ1-5, with 7 positions matching TRBD1. Germline assignment: CDR1 LGHDT and CDR2 YNNKEL (reference sequence). This CDR3 spans 14 amino acids. The V gene end was trimmed by 1 base and the J gene end by 5 bases; junction bases not matched to a gene: 2.

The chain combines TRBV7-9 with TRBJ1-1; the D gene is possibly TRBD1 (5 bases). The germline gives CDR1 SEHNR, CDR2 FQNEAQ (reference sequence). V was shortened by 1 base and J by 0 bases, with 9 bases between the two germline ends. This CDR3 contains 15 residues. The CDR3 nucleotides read TGTGCCAGCAGCTTAGGGGCAGGGATGAACACTGAAGCTTTCTTT. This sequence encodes CASSLGAGMNTEAFF.

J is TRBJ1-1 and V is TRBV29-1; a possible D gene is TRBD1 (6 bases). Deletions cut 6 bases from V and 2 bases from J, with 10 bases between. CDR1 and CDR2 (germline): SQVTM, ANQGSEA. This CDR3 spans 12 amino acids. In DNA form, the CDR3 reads TGCAGCGTACTGACAGGAAACACTGAAGCTTTCTTT. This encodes CSVLTGNTEAFF.

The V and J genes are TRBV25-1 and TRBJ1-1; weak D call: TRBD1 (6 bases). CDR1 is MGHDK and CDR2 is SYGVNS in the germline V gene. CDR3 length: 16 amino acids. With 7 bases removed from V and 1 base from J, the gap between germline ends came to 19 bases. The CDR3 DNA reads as TGTGCCAGCACCCCCATGGGGGGGCGAGGGAACACTGAAGCTTTCTTT. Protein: CASTPMGGRGNTEAFF.